A single T cell receptor beta chain is shown here with its context. This clonotype was seen a handful of times. Its antigen is still unknown. There are no base qualities to consult, and no much larger clone falls within one base. The data are from a study of blood T cells in healthy people across ages (dated by TCRdb to the mid-2010s). The study in broad terms: In model experiments, template switching captured about one uniquely barcoded TCR beta cDNA molecule for every two T cells. Age-related changes in TCR beta repertoire diversity were measured in the study by deep sequencing normalized with unique cDNA molecular identifiers. The donors were divided into four age groups: young (average around 17 years), middle-aged (approximately 41), aged (roughly 66) and long-lived (about 90). To avoid experimental bias, donors of different ages were randomly spread across the sequencing lanes. For two donors (one aged 18 to 30 and one aged 80 or older), the study analyzed two additional independent replicas of 1 million unique cDNA reads from the same blood draw. Results the study describes overall, beyond this receptor: As age increased, observed TCR beta diversity per million T cells dropped in a roughly linear way, and a significant reduction was already evident by age 40. Since profiling was done on bulk unsorted PBMCs, naive and antigen-experienced compartments could not be conclusively compared. Estimates of total diversity based on one million sequenced T cells were considered lower bounds and underestimates. Compared with the aged group, more naive CD4+ T cells, fewer expanded clones and increased TCR diversity were shown by the long-lived group, suggesting age selection. Observed TCR beta diversity correlated strongly with the percentage of naive T cells measured by flow cytometry. Because the CMV infection status of the donors was unknown, age-related changes in expanded clonotypes may potentially have been confounded.

Library preparation employed 5' RACE. Sequencing was carried out with an Illumina HiSeq 2500. A second PCR of about 7 to 12 cycles was run with a J-beta primer mix and a sample-barcoded 5' primer. A unique molecular identifier was introduced onto each TCR beta cDNA molecule by a template-switch 5' adaptor carrying 12 random nucleotides. At least 2.5 million CDR3-containing paired-end reads were obtained from each sample. The Mint cDNA synthesis kit, primed by a TRBC-specific oligonucleotide, was used to synthesize first-strand cDNA from all RNA. All cDNA was treated with uracil-DNA glycosylase and then went through a first 18-cycle PCR with the universal primers M1SS and BC2_uni_R. Processing in the source paper ran as follows. For normalization, 1 million high-quality reads, each with a distinct molecular identifier, were randomly selected from each sample. Reads with shared molecular identifiers were discarded instead of being binned into consensus sequences. CDR3 identification, clonotype clustering and error correction used MiTCR with a Q25 quality threshold and the strictest error-elimination algorithm. A nonparametric unseen species model using Euler transformation provided a lower-bound estimate of total TCR beta diversity. TCRdb reprocessed the public reads (quality trimming at Q25 with fastp, clone calling with MiXCR) and kept in-frame beta chains. Entries that share a CDR3 protein sequence are merged under the most common genes and DNA. The V and J calls follow TCRdb's processing rather than the paper's. This sample is represented by roughly 900,000 distinct CDR3 sequences; 45% to 50% of them were singletons. The top ten clones comprise under 15% of the sample.

Trimming costs V 7 bases and J 5 bases, and their ends lie 17 bases apart. CDR1 and CDR2 are read off the germline V gene as SGHRS and YFSETQ. Reading from cysteine to phenylalanine, the CDR3 counts 14 amino acids. Of the read, only the CDR3 DNA is kept; its 42 bases are in frame from base 1. Systemically healthy Caucasian individuals from Russia, over 30 in total and aged about 6 to 100 years, were included as donors. Roughly 10 milliliters of peripheral blood were collected from each donor into EDTA-treated Vacutainer tubes. Ficoll-Paque density-gradient centrifugation was used to isolate PBMCs, with at least 7 million per sample. Total RNA was extracted from PBMCs with Trizol reagent, with at least 5 micrograms obtained per sample. For every donor, an aliquot of PBMCs went through flow cytometry to measure the percentages of naive CD45RAhigh/CD27high T cells.

The TCR originated in a man aged 25 to 45 in good health. The chain was built from TRBV5-1 and TRBJ2-3; the D gene could be TRBD1 or TRBD2, each one agreeing over 6 bases. Input material: blood. The CDR3 in this case is CASERDGGGDTQYF. The bases are TGCGCCAGCGAAAGGGACGGAGGGGGAGATACGCAGTATTTT. Beyond the CDR3, the reference TRBV5-1 and TRBJ2-3 genes provide the residues; the full variable domain reads: KAGVTQTPRYLIKTRGQQVTLSCSPISGHRSVSWYQQTPGQGLQFLFEYFSETQRNKGNFPGRFSGRQFSNSRSEMNVSTLELGDSALYLCASERDGGGDTQYFGPGTRLTVL.